The 10 T cell receptor beta chains below were found in one sample sequenced in a study of control samples from healthy donors and cancer patients. Method: immunoSEQ multiplex PCR; TCRdb's copy keeps in-frame clones and lacks some. The sample holds about 97,000 clones, more than 85% seen once. Sequenced: blood. The receptors stem from a man aged 25 to 40 in good health.

The chain recombines TRBV4-3 with TRBJ1-6; a possible D gene is TRBD1 (6 bases). Looked up from germline, CDR1 is LGHNA and CDR2 is YSLEER. The V and J ends lost 4 bases and 10 bases respectively, with 20 bases between them. The CDR3 runs 16 residues. The CDR3 DNA reads as TGCGCCAGCAGCCTCCGCCGTCAGGGGAGGAGCTCACCCCTCCACTTT. Translation: CASSLRRQGRSSPLHF.

The CDR3 spells CASSYSPETYEQYF. The CDR3 DNA reads as TGTGCCAGCAGTTACTCGCCTGAGACCTACGAGCAGTACTTC. The genes are TRBV6-6 and TRBJ2-7; D not certain. CDR3 size: 14 residues. Deletions cut 0 bases from V and 2 bases from J, with 8 bases between. CDR1 MNHNY and CDR2 SVGAGI come from the germline V gene (reference sequence).

This clone was detected once. The chain recombines TRBV19 with TRBJ1-3; 9 nucleotides match TRBD1. V was pared by 3 bases and J by 3 bases, with 3 bases of the junction left unmatched. There are 15 residues in the CDR3. Germline V lookup: CDR1 LNHDA, CDR2 SQIVND (reference sequence). The CDR3 sequence is CASSIGTGIGNTIYF. The CDR3 region has the DNA TGTGCCAGTAGTATCGGGACAGGGATTGGAAACACCATATATTTT.

Only one count was recorded for this clone. This chain uses TRBV7-8 with TRBJ1-4, with D possibly matching TRBD1 (5 bases). The germline CDR1 and CDR2 sequences are SGHVS and FQNEAQ. This CDR3 has 15 residues. Trimming shortened V by 1 base and J by 7 bases, and 13 bases separated the two germline ends. The CDR3 region is CASSLVSGLGEKLFF. CDR3 nucleotides: TGTGCCAGCAGCTTAGTGTCAGGGTTGGGTGAAAAACTGTTTTTT.

This sequence joins TRBV28 and TRBJ2-7; 14 bases are shared with TRBD2. The germline V gene has CDR1 MDHEN and CDR2 SYDVKM. The trim removed 5 bases at V and 5 bases at J, leaving 5 bases unmatched. This CDR3 has 15 amino acids. The DNA of the CDR3 is TGTGCCAGCAGTGACGGGACTAGCGGGAGAAACGAGCAGTACTTC. It yields the protein CASSDGTSGRNEQYF.

J is TRBJ1-4 and V is TRBV25-1; D possibly corresponds to TRBD1 (5 bases). Trimming stripped 5 bases from V and 5 bases from J, with 12 bases between. This CDR3 is 14 amino acids long. Per the germline V gene, CDR1 is MGHDK and CDR2 is SYGVNS. This CDR3 reads CASSPRERNEKLFF. CDR3 DNA: TGTGCCAGCAGTCCCAGGGAAAGGAATGAAAAACTGTTTTTT. Together with reference TRBV25-1 and TRBJ1-4, the CDR3 gives the full variable domain: EADIYQTPRYLVIGTGKKITLECSQTMGHDKMYWYQQDPGMELHLIHYSYGVNSTEKGDLSSESTVSRIRTEHFPLTLESARPSHTSQYLCASSPRERNEKLFFGSGTQLSVL.

The chain links TRBV10-1 to TRBJ2-7; 7 bases line up with TRBD1. CDR1 is WNHNN, CDR2 SYGVQD, per germline (reference sequence). Losses at the gene ends were 5 bases for V and 6 bases for J; bases not matched to a gene: 7. The CDR3 loop spans 13 amino acids. The CDR3 protein is CASSTGDSTEQYF. The DNA of the CDR3 is TGCGCCAGCAGTACAGGGGATAGTACCGAGCAGTACTTC.

Concerning this clone itself: The same CDR3 can be traced to other DNA sequences in this sample. The gene calls are TRBV5-1 and TRBJ2-5; D unclear. The V gene lost 0 bases and the J gene lost 1 base, with 7 bases spanning the gap. CDR3 length equals 14 residues. Germline values: CDR1 SGHRS, CDR2 YFSETQ. The CDR3 DNA reads TGCGCCAGCAGCTTGGTCGGCGGCCAAGAGACCCAGTACTTC. This encodes CASSLVGGQETQYF.

The chain carries TRBV28 and TRBJ2-7; possibly TRBD1 for D (6 bases). V was trimmed by 6 bases and J by 5 bases, leaving 17 bases between them. Germline V gene lookup returns CDR1 MDHEN and CDR2 SYDVKM. This CDR3 has 14 residues. The CDR3 protein is CASRPSGVGHEQYF. DNA of the CDR3: TGTGCCAGCAGACCATCAGGGGTCGGGCACGAGCAGTACTTC.

The V gene is TRBV27, the J gene TRBJ2-5; TRBD1 matches at 11 bases. The trim removed 1 base at V and 2 bases at J, leaving 3 bases unmatched. The germline gives CDR1 MNHEY, CDR2 SMNVEV (reference sequence). The CDR3 loop spans 16 amino acids. This chain's CDR3 is CASSLWTGGNQETQYF. For the CDR3, the DNA is TGTGCCAGCAGTTTATGGACAGGGGGCAATCAAGAGACCCAGTACTTC.